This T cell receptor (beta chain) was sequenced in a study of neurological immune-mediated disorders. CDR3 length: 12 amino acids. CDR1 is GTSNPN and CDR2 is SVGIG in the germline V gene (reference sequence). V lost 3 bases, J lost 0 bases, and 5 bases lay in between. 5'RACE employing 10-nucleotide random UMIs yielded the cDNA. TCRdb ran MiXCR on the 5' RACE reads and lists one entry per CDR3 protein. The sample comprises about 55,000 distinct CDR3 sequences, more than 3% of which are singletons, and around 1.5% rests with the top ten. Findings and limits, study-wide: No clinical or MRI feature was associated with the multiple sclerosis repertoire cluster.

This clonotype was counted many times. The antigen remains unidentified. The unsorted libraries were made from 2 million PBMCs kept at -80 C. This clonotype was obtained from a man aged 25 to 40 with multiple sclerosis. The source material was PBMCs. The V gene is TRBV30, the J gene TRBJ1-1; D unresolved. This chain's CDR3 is CAWRAMNTEAFF. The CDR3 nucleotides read TGTGCCTGGAGGGCGATGAACACTGAAGCTTTCTTT.